The 22 T cell receptor beta chains below all came from one sample that was sequenced in a study of Graves' ophthalmopathy and Graves' hyperthyroidism. CDR3 regions of TCR beta were amplified from RNA transcripts. Amplification began with first-round RT-PCR using HTBI primers, then second-round multiplex PCR was performed. TCRdb used MiXCR to reprocess the multiplex PCR reads, holding one entry per CDR3 protein. The profile shows roughly 610,000 distinct CDR3 sequences, 22% of them singletons. Material: peripheral blood. Receptors originate from a woman aged 18-29 years with stable Graves' hyperthyroidism. Some clones in this sample may be carry-over from other donors' samples.

Only a few counts were recorded for this clonotype. The V call is TRBV9, the J call TRBJ2-5, with 7 bases that match TRBD1. The trim removed 2 bases at V and 4 bases at J, leaving 2 bases unmatched. Per germline, CDR1 SGDLS and CDR2 YYNGEE. The CDR3 has 13 residues. The CDR3 region is CASSVKGAETQYF. CDR3 DNA: TGTGCCAGCAGCGTTAAGGGGGCAGAGACCCAGTACTTC.

This clonotype was observed at least ten times. The chain employs TRBV20-1 and TRBJ2-7, with 10 positions matching TRBD2. V lost 2 bases and J lost 3; bases outside the gene matches: 1. Germline CDR1 is DFQATT and CDR2 is SNEGSKA (reference sequence). CDR3 length: 13 amino acids. The CDR3 nucleotides are TGCAGTGCTAGACCTAGCGGGAGCTACGAGCAGTACTTC. This gives the protein CSARPSGSYEQYF.

This chain uses TRBV11-2 with TRBJ2-5, with D perhaps TRBD1 (6 bases). Germline lookup yields CDR1 SGHAT and CDR2 FQNNGV. V lost 3 bases, J lost 1 base, and 12 bases lay in between. The length of the CDR3 is 15 residues. The CDR3 DNA sequence: TGTGCCAGCAGCTTTATAACAGGGACCCAAGAGACCCAGTACTTC. Its translation: CASSFITGTQETQYF.

This clonotype has a count of ten or more. As DNA, the CDR3 is TGTGCCAGCATCCCCTCAGGCTTTATTGGCTACACCTTC. Its protein product is CASIPSGFIGYTF. The gene calls are TRBV12-3 or TRBV12-4 and TRBJ1-2; D unresolved. Deletions cut 7 bases from V and 7 bases from J, with 16 bases between. CDR3 length equals 13 residues.

This clonotype was seen repeatedly, ten times or more. This chain's CDR3 is CATSRGEKLFF. Written as DNA, the CDR3 is TGTGCCACCAGCAGAGGAGAAAAACTGTTTTTT. The genes are TRBV15 and TRBJ1-4; no clear D. There are 11 residues in the CDR3. The ends were cut back, 1 base at V and 8 bases at J, with 2 bases in the middle. Germline V gene lookup returns CDR1 LNHNV and CDR2 YYDKDF (reference sequence).

This clonotype was detected many times. The chain recombines TRBV5-1 with TRBJ2-7, with 7 nucleotides matching TRBD1. This CDR3 contains 12 residues. Unmatched junction bases numbered 4, after V lost 3 bases and J lost 7 bases. Germline V gives CDR1 SGHRS, CDR2 YFSETQ. The CDR3 nucleotides are TGCGCCAGCAGCTCGGACAGGCGGGAGCAGTACTTC. Its translation is CASSSDRREQYF.

This rearrangement joins TRBV27 to TRBJ1-1; perhaps TRBD1 as D (6 bases). CDR1 is MNHEY and CDR2 is SMNVEV in the germline V gene (reference sequence). The V end lost 4 bases, the J end lost 8 bases, and 11 bases lay between the germline ends. This CDR3 contains 12 residues. CDR3 region: CASSSLRGEAFF. The CDR3 nucleotides read TGTGCCAGCAGTTCGCTCAGGGGCGAAGCTTTCTTT.

Here the CDR3 reads CASSPPVGMAREQYF. CDR3 bases: TGTGCCAGCTCACCCCCTGTTGGTATGGCACGAGAGCAGTACTTC. The chain combines TRBV18 with TRBJ2-7; D remains unclear. V shed 3 bases and J shed 7 bases, with 19 bases lying between them. Germline assignment: CDR1 KGHSH and CDR2 LQKENI. The CDR3 sequence is 15 residues long.

The chain employs TRBV2 and TRBJ2-4; TRBD2 might be the D (6 bases). V was clipped by 11 bases and J by 3 bases, with 11 bases between them. CDR1 SNHLY and CDR2 FYNNEI come from the germline V gene. This CDR3 region has 12 residues. CDR3 loop: CAGGLDKNIQYF. The CDR3 region has the DNA TGTGCCGGAGGGTTGGACAAAAACATTCAGTACTTC.

This clonotype was recorded at least ten times. V is TRBV27 and J is TRBJ2-4; D is possibly TRBD1 or TRBD2 (5 bases each). The V gene's germline CDR1 is MNHEY and CDR2 SMNVEV (reference sequence). This CDR3 spans 14 amino acids. V lost 4 bases, J lost 7 bases, and 14 bases lay in between. The CDR3 reads CASSSGQSRNIQYF. The CDR3 nucleotides read TGTGCCAGCAGTTCGGGGCAGAGTAGGAACATTCAGTACTTC.

There are many counts of this clonotype. The J gene is TRBJ2-5, the V gene TRBV28, with D possibly TRBD2 on 6 matching bases. The CDR3 is 16 residues long. The V gene lost 5 bases and the J gene lost 0 bases, with 16 bases spanning the gap. Looked up from germline, CDR1 is MDHEN and CDR2 is SYDVKM. The CDR3 DNA reads as TGTGCCAGCAGTACTCGCTGGGGACTTTACCAAGAGACCCAGTACTTC. Residues: CASSTRWGLYQETQYF.

This chain links TRBV5-5 with TRBJ1-5; D not resolved. V dropped 0 bases and J dropped 3 bases, with 13 bases sitting between them. There are 16 residues in the CDR3. CDR1 is SGHKS, CDR2 YYEKEE, per germline (reference sequence). CDR3 sequence reads: CASSLGIGSLNQPQHF. Here the CDR3 DNA reads TGTGCCAGCAGCTTGGGGATAGGCAGCCTCAATCAGCCCCAGCATTTT.

Ten or more counts support this clonotype. Here the CDR3 DNA reads TGCAGTGTTATACTAGCGGGAGGGAGGAAGACCCAGTACTTC. Protein sequence: CSVILAGGRKTQYF. The chain employs TRBV20-1 and TRBJ2-5; 13 bases line up with TRBD2. The V gene end was trimmed by 7 bases and the J gene end by 6 bases; junction bases not matched to a gene: 8. The CDR3 totals 14 residues. Germline CDR1 is DFQATT and CDR2 is SNEGSKA (reference sequence).

This clonotype turned up a few times. The rearrangement joins TRBV24-1 to TRBJ2-7; D might be TRBD2 (6 bases). V was shortened by 5 bases and J by 1 base, with 8 bases between the two germline ends. CDR1 is KGHDR and CDR2 is SFDVKD in the germline V gene. CDR3 size: 13 residues. The CDR3 reads CATSAGTSYEQYF. DNA of the CDR3: TGTGCCACCAGTGCGGGGACTTCCTACGAGCAGTACTTC.

The J gene is TRBJ2-5, the V gene TRBV6-1; 9 nucleotides match TRBD1. V shed 7 bases, J shed 4 bases, and the junction held 16 bases outside the gene matches. The CDR3 extends over 17 amino acids. The germline V gene has CDR1 MNHNS and CDR2 SASEGT. CDR3 amino acids: CASKPYPGTGIRETQYF. CDR3 nucleotide sequence: TGTGCCAGCAAACCCTACCCCGGGACAGGGATTCGAGAGACCCAGTACTTC.

The chain has TRBV24-1 and TRBJ2-2, with D perhaps matching TRBD1 (8 bases). Trimming took off 9 bases at V and 5 bases at J, with 18 bases between the two ends. Germline CDR1 KGHDR, CDR2 SFDVKD. CDR3 size: 15 residues. CDR3 protein: CATSPTGGDTGELFF. In DNA form, the CDR3 reads TGTGCCACCTCTCCCACAGGGGGGGATACCGGGGAGCTGTTTTTT.

The gene calls are TRBV6-5 and TRBJ2-4, with 8 bases fitting TRBD1. This CDR3 contains 15 residues. The germline V gene encodes CDR1 MNHEY and CDR2 SVGAGI. V lost 4 bases to trimming and J lost 2 bases; unmatched junction nucleotides: 4. The CDR3 DNA is TGTGCCAGCAGTTCCCAGGGGGCATCCAAAAACATTCAGTACTTC. Translating it yields CASSSQGASKNIQYF.

This clonotype was observed at least ten times. The chain couples TRBV12-3 or TRBV12-4 to TRBJ1-2; D may be TRBD1 (6 bases). Trimming took off 5 bases at V and 7 bases at J, with 11 bases between the two ends. The CDR3 spans 12 residues. CDR3 coding DNA: TGTGCCAGCAGTCGAGACAGGACTGGCTACACCTTC. It specifies CASSRDRTGYTF.

This clonotype came up many times. A read error may account for a junction end that differs from germline. The genes are TRBV12-3 or TRBV12-4 and TRBJ1-5, with D possibly TRBD1 on 6 matching bases. The CDR3 spans 14 residues. CDR3 protein: CAGSLGGANQPQHF. In DNA form, the CDR3 reads TGTGCCGGCAGTTTAGGGGGGGCCAATCAGCCCCAGCATTTT.

V gene TRBV12-3 or TRBV12-4 combines with J gene TRBJ1-1; 7 bases align to TRBD1. The CDR3 spans 11 residues. V lost 5 bases to trimming and J lost 12 bases; unmatched junction nucleotides: 6. The CDR3 DNA follows: TGTGCCAGCAGTCCCGGGACAGAATCTTTCTTT. Translation: CASSPGTESFF.

With regard to this clonotype: The missing conserved phenylalanine or tryptophan at the end of this CDR3 makes a read error likely. This chain uses TRBV11-2 with TRBJ2-5; 8 nucleotides align to TRBD1. Germline V CDR1 and CDR2: SGHAT, FQNNGV. Trimming cost V 4 bases and J 1 base; bases outside gene matches: 8. The CDR3 has 16 amino acids. The CDR3 region has the DNA TGTGCCAGCAGCTCACTAGGGACAGGCAGCCAAGAGACCCAGTACCTC. Encoded protein: CASSSLGTGSQETQYL.

This clonotype has ten or more counts. The gene calls are TRBV4-1 and TRBJ2-7; D uncertain. CDR3 length equals 12 residues. Per the germline V gene, CDR1 is MGHRA and CDR2 is YSYEKL. V lost 1 base, J lost 5 bases, and 6 bases lay in between. The CDR3 DNA sequence: TGCGCCAGCAGCCAAGTTTCACACGAGCAGTACTTC. The encoded protein is CASSQVSHEQYF.